Detailed here is one T cell receptor beta chain. Its cognate antigen has yet to be identified. Base-call qualities are not available, and no considerably larger clone is one nucleotide away. Taken with the paper, the label for time point translates to: baseline before first vaccination. Vaccinee samples came from UK trials COV001 and COV002, including a single-blind randomized controlled phase 2/3 trial of AZD1222 (ChAdOx1 nCoV-19) in healthy adults. For TCRbeta chain sequencing, PBMC samples from trial participants were taken at day 0 and at day 28 after the second dose. This record belongs to a study of T cell responses to AZD1222 COVID-19 vaccine (dated by TCRdb to about 2021). In terms of the full investigation: AZD1222 recipients whose second dose came at about 4 weeks and those whose second dose came at about 12 weeks were combined into one group, since spike-specific TCR depth and breadth did not differ between the two schedules. A total of approximately 240 trial participants underwent TCR sequencing, of whom 207 had received two doses of AZD1222 and around 25 had received two doses of the MenACWY control vaccine. Trial participants were enrolled by age into 18-55, 56-69 and 70-plus year subgroups, with roughly 160, 29 and 62 TCR-sequenced participants respectively.

Summary of the overall study and its limitations: The vaccine-associated CD4 TCRs covered the entire spike protein, and the dominant responses fell in regions 160-218 and 743-854. In the small 56-69-year group, the increase in depth fell short of significance, most likely because of low power. Conclusions about previously exposed vaccinees are limited, since just six AZD1222 recipients were seropositive for SARS-CoV-2 at baseline. Most participants were white British and females outnumbered males, and the authors suggested that clonal diversity may have been underestimated. Reportedly, close to half of the unique spike-specific TCRs recognized epitopes lying outside the regions that are mutated in the B.1.351 and B.1.1.7 variants. Because no day 14 peak-response samples were available, the repertoires could be characterized only after the peak T cell response. A significant rise in spike-specific TCR breadth and depth was observed after two AZD1222 doses relative to day 0 and relative to MenACWY recipients.

The CDR3 regions of human TCRbeta chains were subjected to immunosequencing. The paper's processing steps were these. TCRs in the repertoires were compared against a reference library of SARS-CoV-2-specific TCRs that had been generated with the MIRA antigen-specificity platform. Breadth meant the fraction of unique TCRs that were SARS-CoV-2-associated, whereas depth meant the fraction of total T cells that were SARS-CoV-2-associated. Using the MIRA data, every spike-specific TCR was mapped to the spike region that the TCR reacted to and assigned to either a CD4 or a CD8 class. Log10-transformed breadth and depth values were compared by one-way ANOVA with Sidak's multiple comparisons tests. Sourced from immuneACCESS, this table was stored by TCRdb with only in-frame sequences that have V and J called. A share of the clones is absent; for the studies checked, an unresolved V gene accounts for under half, and the remainder has no known explanation. V, J and clone size reflect that table, while D and trimming were determined from the DNA. For this sample there are around 95,000 clones; roughly 90% appear just once. The ten largest clones capture less than 3.5% of the sample.

The CDR3 goes from the cysteine to the phenylalanine over 16 residues. The read is trimmed to its CDR3 DNA, 48 bases read in frame from base 1. Unmatched junction bases come to 5, with V trimmed by 2 bases and J by 0 bases. The germline V gene (reference sequence) gives CDR1 as SGHNT and CDR2 as YYREEE. Sequenced here: peripheral blood, sampled on day 0 of AZD1222 vaccination. The chain is made from TRBV5-4 and TRBJ1-3, with 7 bases matching TRBD1. The sequence was obtained from an adult in good health. The sequenced DNA: TGTGCCAGCAGCTTAGGGACAGCTAACTCTGGAAACACCATATATTTT. Protein translation: CASSLGTANSGNTIYF.